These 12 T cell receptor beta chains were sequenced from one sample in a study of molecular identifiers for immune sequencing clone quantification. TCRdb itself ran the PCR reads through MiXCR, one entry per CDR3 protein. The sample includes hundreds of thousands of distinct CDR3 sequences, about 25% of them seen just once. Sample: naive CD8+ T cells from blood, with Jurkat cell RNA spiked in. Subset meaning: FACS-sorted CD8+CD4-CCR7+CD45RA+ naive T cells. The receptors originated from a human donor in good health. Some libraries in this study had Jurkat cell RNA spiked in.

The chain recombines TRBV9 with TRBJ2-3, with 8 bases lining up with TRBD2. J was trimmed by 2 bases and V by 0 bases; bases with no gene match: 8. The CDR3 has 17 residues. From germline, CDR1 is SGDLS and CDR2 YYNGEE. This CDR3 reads CASSVVGRGGVTDTQYF. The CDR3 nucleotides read TGTGCCAGCAGCGTAGTGGGTCGGGGGGGGGTCACAGATACGCAGTATTTT.

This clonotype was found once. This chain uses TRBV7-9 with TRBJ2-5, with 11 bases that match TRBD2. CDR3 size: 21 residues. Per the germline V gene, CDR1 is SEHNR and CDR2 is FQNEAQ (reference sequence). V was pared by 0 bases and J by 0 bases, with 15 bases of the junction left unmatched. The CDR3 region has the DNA TGTGCCAGCAGCTTAGCGCGGTGGACTAGCGGGTACGGGGGGTACCAAGAGACCCAGTACTTC. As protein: CASSLARWTSGYGGYQETQYF.

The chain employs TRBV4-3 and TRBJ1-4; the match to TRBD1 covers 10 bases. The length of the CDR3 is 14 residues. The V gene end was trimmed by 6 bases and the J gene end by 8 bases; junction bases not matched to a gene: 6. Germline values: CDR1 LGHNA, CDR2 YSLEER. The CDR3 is CASSPGTGEEKLFF. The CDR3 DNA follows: TGCGCCAGCAGTCCCGGGACAGGGGAAGAAAAACTGTTTTTT.

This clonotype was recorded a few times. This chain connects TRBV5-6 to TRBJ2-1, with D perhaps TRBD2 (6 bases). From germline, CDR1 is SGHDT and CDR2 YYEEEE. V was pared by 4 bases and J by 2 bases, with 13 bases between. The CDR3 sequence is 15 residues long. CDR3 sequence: CASSSSGAPYNEQFF. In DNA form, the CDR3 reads TGTGCCAGCAGCAGTAGCGGAGCCCCCTACAATGAGCAGTTCTTC.

The CDR3 here is CASGPVWGGDTQYF. The CDR3 nucleotides are TGTGCCAGCGGACCTGTTTGGGGAGGAGATACGCAGTATTTT. This sequence joins TRBV25-1 and TRBJ2-3, with a tentative D call TRBD2 (6 bases). The V end lost 8 bases, the J end lost 5 bases, and 17 bases lay between the germline ends. CDR3 size: 14 residues. Germline V gives CDR1 MGHDK, CDR2 SYGVNS.

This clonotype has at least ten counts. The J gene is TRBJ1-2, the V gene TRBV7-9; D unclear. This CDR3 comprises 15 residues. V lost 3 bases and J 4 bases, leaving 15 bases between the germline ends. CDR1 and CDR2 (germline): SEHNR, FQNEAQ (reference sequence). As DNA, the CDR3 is TGTGCCAGCAGCTTTCAGGACGTTAATACCTATGGCTACACCTTC. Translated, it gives CASSFQDVNTYGYTF.

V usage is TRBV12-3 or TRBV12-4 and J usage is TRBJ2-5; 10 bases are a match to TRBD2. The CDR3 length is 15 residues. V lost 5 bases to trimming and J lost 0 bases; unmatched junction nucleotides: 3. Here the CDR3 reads CASSISGGHQETQYF. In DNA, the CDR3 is TGTGCCAGCAGTATTAGCGGGGGGCACCAAGAGACCCAGTACTTC.

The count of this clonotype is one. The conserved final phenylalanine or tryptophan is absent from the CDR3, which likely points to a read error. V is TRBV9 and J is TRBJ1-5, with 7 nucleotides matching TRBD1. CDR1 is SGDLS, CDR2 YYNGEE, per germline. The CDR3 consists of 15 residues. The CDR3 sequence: CASSVGGGSNQRQHV. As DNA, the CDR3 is TGTGCCAGCAGCGTAGGAGGGGGCTCCAATCAGCGCCAGCATGTT.

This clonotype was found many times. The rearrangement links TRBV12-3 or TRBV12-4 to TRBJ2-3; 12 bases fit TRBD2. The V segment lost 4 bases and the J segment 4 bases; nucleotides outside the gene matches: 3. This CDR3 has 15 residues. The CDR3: CASSSSGGASDTQYF. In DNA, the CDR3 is TGTGCCAGCAGTTCTAGCGGGGGGGCCTCAGATACGCAGTATTTT.

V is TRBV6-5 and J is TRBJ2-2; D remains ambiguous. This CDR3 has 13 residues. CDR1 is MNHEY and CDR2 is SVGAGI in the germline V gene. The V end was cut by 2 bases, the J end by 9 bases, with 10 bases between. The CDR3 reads CASSYPNYRELFF. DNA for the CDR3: TGTGCCAGCAGTTACCCGAACTACAGGGAGCTGTTTTTT.

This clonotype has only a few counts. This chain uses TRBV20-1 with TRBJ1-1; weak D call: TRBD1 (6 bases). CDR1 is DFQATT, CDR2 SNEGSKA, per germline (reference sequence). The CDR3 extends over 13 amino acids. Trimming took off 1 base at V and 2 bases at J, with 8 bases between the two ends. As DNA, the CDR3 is TGCAGTGCTAGAGTTGGGACAAACACTGAAGCTTTCTTT. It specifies CSARVGTNTEAFF.

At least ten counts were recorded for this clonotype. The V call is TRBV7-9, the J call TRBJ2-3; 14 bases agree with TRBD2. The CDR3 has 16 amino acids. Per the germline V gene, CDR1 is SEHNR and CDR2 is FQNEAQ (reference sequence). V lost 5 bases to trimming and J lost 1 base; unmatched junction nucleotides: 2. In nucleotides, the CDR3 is TGTGCCAGCAGCGGGACTAGCGGGAGTCGCACAGATACGCAGTATTTT. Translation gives CASSGTSGSRTDTQYF.